This TCR beta chain was recorded in a study of post-analysis software for immune sequencing data. Study background: Relapsing-remitting, secondary progressive and progressive-relapsing multiple sclerosis were all included among the disease courses. Study-wide results and caveats: Among multiple sclerosis patients, normalized Chao1 diversity was significantly below that of controls. Co-batched samples clustered tightly together by F measure. Patients carried roughly five TRBV segments more frequently than controls did, and TRBV5-6, TRBV5-1 and TRBV20-1 were among them.

Unique molecular identifiers featured in each of the TCR beta cDNA libraries. Input of about 0.95 to 11 million T cells yielded approximately 500,000 cDNA molecules. MiXCR was run by TCRdb on the PCR reads, yielding one entry per CDR3 protein. The sample holds hundreds of thousands of distinct CDR3 sequences, nearly 45% seen once. Of note for this clonotype: Its matching antigen is unknown.

CDR3 length: 15 amino acids. Germline values: CDR1 SGHDT, CDR2 YYEEEE. Between the trimmed V and J ends, which lost 4 bases and 0 bases, there was a span of 8 bases. This sequence joins TRBV5-6 and TRBJ2-6; D ambiguous. Sequencing input: blood. The TCR originated in a girl aged 5-17 years with multiple sclerosis. The CDR3 sequence is CASSRTLSGANVLTF. CDR3 nucleotides: TGTGCCAGCAGCAGAACTCTCTCTGGGGCCAACGTCCTGACTTTC.